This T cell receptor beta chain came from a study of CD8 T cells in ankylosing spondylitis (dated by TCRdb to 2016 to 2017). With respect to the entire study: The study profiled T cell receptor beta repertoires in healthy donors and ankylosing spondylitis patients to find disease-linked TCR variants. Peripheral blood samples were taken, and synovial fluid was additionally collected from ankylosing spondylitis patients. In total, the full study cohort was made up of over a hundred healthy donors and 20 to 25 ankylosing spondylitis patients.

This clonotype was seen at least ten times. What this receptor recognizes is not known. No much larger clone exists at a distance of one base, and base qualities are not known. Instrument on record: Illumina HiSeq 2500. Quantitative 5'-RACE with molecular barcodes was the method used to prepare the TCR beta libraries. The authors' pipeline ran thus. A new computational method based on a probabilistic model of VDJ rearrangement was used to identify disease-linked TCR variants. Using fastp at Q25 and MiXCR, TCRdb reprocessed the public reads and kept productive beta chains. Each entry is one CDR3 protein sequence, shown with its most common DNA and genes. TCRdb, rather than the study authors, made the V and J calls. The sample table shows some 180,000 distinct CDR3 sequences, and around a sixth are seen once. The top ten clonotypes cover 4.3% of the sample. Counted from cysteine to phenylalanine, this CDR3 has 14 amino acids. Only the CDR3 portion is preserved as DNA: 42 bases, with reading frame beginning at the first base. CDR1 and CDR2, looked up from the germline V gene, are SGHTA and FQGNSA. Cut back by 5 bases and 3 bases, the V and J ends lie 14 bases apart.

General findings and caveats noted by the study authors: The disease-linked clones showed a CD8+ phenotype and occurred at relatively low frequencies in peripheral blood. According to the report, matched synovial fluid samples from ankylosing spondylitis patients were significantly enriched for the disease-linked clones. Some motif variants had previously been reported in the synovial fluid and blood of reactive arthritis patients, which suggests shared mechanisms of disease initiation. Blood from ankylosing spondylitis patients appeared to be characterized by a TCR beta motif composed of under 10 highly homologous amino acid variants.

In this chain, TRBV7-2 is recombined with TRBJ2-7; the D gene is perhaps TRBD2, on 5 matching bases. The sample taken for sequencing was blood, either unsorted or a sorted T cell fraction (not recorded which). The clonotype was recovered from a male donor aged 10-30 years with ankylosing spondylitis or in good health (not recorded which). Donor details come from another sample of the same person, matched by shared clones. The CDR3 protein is CASSHSGPGYEQYF. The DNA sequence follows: TGTGCCAGCAGCCACAGCGGCCCAGGCTACGAGCAGTACTTC.